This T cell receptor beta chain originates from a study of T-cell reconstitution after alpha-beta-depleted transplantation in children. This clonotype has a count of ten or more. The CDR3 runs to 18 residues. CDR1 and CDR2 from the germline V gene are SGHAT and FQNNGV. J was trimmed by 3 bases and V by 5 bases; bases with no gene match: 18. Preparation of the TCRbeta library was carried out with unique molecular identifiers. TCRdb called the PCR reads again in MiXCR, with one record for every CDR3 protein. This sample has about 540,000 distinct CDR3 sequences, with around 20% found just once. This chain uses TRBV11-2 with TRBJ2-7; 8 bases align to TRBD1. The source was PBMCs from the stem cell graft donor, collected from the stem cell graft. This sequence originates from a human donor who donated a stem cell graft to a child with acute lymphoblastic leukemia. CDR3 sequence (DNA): TGTGCCAGCAGCCCAACACGTAGATACAGGGGGAAAGACTACGAGCAGTACTTC. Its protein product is CASSPTRRYRGKDYEQYF.